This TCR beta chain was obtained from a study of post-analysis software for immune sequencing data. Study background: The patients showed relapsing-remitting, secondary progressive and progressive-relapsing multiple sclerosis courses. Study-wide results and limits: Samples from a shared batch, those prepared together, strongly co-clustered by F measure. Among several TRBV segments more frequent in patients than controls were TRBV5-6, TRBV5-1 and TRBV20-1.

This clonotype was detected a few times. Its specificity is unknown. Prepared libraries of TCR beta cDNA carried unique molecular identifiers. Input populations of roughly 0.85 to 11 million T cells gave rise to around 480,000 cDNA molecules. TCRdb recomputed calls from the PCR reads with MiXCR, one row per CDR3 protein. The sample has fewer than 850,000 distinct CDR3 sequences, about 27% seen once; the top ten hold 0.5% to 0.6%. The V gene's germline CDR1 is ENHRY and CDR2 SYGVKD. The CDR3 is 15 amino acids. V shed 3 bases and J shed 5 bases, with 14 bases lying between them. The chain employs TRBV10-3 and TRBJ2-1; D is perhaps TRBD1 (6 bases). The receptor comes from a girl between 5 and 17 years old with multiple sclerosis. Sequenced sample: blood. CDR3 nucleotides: TGTGCCATCAGTGATGGCAGGGGTATCGACAATGAGCAGTTCTTC. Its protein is CAISDGRGIDNEQFF.